The 30 T cell receptor beta chains listed next were all sequenced from one sample in a study of T cells in Graves' hyperthyroidism and ophthalmopathy. Regions amplified from RNA transcripts were the TCR beta CDR3 regions. With the HTBI primer set, the TCR CDR3 went through a first round of RT-PCR. A single record per CDR3 protein comes from TCRdb applying MiXCR to the multiplex PCR reads. The sample consists of 350,000 or so distinct CDR3 sequences, around 18% of them appearing once. The specimen sequenced was blood. The receptors originated from a woman aged 40 to 50 with Graves' ophthalmopathy.

As for this clonotype: One base away lies a much larger clone, so this may be a sequencing read error. J is TRBJ2-5 and V is TRBV4-1, with a possible D match to TRBD2 (7 bases). Germline CDR1 and CDR2: MGHRA and YSYEKL. This CDR3 is built from 20 residues. The CDR3 here is CASSQDRSPYAAGTQETLYF. The CDR3 region has the DNA TGCGCCAGCAGCCAAGACCGTTCCCCCTACGCAGCGGGGACACAAGAGACCCTGTACTTC.

There are a few counts of this clonotype. The rearrangement links TRBV6-5 to TRBJ2-2; TRBD1 or TRBD2 may be the D gene (6 bases each). The V end lost 7 bases, the J end lost 2 bases, and 14 bases lay between the germline ends. This CDR3 region has 15 residues. Per the germline V gene, CDR1 is MNHEY and CDR2 is SVGAGI. The CDR3 coding sequence is TGTGCCAGCACCTGGGGGGCTAAAAACACCGGGGAGCTGTTTTTT. Translating it yields CASTWGAKNTGELFF.

This clonotype has ten or more counts. The chain joins TRBV9 to TRBJ2-7, with a weak D call TRBD2 (6 bases). The CDR3 has 14 amino acids. Per the germline V gene, CDR1 is SGDLS and CDR2 is YYNGEE. Trimming removed 3 bases at V and 2 bases at J, with 12 bases between. This chain's CDR3 is CASSAGLDAYEQYF. CDR3 nucleotides: TGTGCCAGCAGCGCGGGACTCGACGCCTACGAGCAGTACTTC.

This sequence joins TRBV5-1 and TRBJ2-2; tentative D call: TRBD2 (6 bases). V lost 10 bases and J lost 3, with 16 bases in between. The germline V gene encodes CDR1 SGHRS and CDR2 YFSETQ. The CDR3 spans 14 residues. Here the CDR3 DNA reads TGCGCCTCCCAGTTACGGGGGTACACCGGGGAGCTGTTTTTT. Translation: CASQLRGYTGELFF. Variable domain in full (rest from reference TRBV5-1 and TRBJ2-2): KAGVTQTPRYLIKTRGQQVTLSCSPISGHRSVSWYQQTPGQGLQFLFEYFSETQRNKGNFPGRFSGRQFSNSRSEMNVSTLELGDSALYLCASQLRGYTGELFFGEGSRLTVL.

This clonotype was observed many times. The CDR3 DNA reads as TGTGCCAGCAGCCTATCAACTAGCAGTCTAGCCAAAAACATTCAGTACTTC. Amino acids: CASSLSTSSLAKNIQYF. The V and J genes are TRBV7-2 and TRBJ2-4; D perhaps matches TRBD2 (6 bases). The CDR3 consists of 17 residues. Germline values: CDR1 SGHTA, CDR2 FQGNSA. V lost 5 bases to trimming and J lost 0 bases, with 17 bases between them.

This clonotype was seen only a few times. The chain uses TRBV2 and TRBJ2-7; tentatively, D is TRBD2 (5 bases). Germline V gives CDR1 SNHLY, CDR2 FYNNEI. The V end was cut by 3 bases, the J end by 1 base, with 13 bases between. The CDR3 covers 15 residues. As DNA, the CDR3 is TGTGCCAGCAGTGATGAGGGATTGGAGTCCTACGAGCAGTACTTC. Translating gives CASSDEGLESYEQYF.

This clonotype occurred many times. V usage is TRBV19 and J usage is TRBJ1-2, with 9 positions matching TRBD1. V lost 7 bases to trimming and J lost 2 bases; unmatched junction nucleotides: 5. The germline V gene encodes CDR1 LNHDA and CDR2 SQIVND (reference sequence). This CDR3 spans 14 amino acids. DNA for the CDR3: TGTGCCAGTACCTCCGACAGGGGGAACTATGGCTACACCTTC. Its protein is CASTSDRGNYGYTF.

This clonotype appeared many times. The chain combines TRBV6-5 with TRBJ2-7; D tentatively fits TRBD1 or TRBD2 (5 bases each). The V gene lost 2 bases and the J gene lost 6 bases, with 14 bases spanning the gap. From germline, CDR1 is MNHEY and CDR2 SVGAGI. The CDR3 length is 14 residues. The CDR3: CASSYVIPGAEQYF. CDR3 DNA: TGTGCCAGCAGTTACGTCATCCCCGGGGCCGAGCAGTACTTC.

This clonotype was seen ten or more times. The rearrangement links TRBV28 to TRBJ1-2; TRBD1 aligns across 8 bases. V lost 6 bases, J lost 8 bases, and 11 bases stayed unmatched. The germline V gene has CDR1 MDHEN and CDR2 SYDVKM. The length of the CDR3 is 14 residues. CDR3 protein: CASRGTGRSWGYTF. The CDR3 nucleotides are TGTGCCAGCAGGGGGACAGGTCGGTCATGGGGCTACACCTTC.

This clonotype was counted many times. A read error is possible here, since a much larger clone lies one base away. This chain's CDR3 is CASSLSYTEAFF. The CDR3 nucleotides read TGTGCCAGCAGTCTGAGCTACACTGAAGCTTTCTTT. The rearrangement links TRBV6-4 to TRBJ1-1, with unresolved D. The CDR3 totals 12 residues. The ends were cut back, 5 bases at V and 3 bases at J, with 7 bases in the middle. Germline CDR1 MRHNA, CDR2 SNTAGT.

This clonotype was counted many times. This chain connects TRBV20-1 to TRBJ1-2; a possible D gene is TRBD1 (5 bases). The V end lost 8 bases, the J end lost 4 bases, and 20 bases lay between the germline ends. CDR3 length: 14 residues. Per the germline V gene, CDR1 is DFQATT and CDR2 is SNEGSKA (reference sequence). This CDR3 is CSPRPDSESYGYTF. The CDR3 nucleotides are TGCAGTCCCCGACCCGACAGCGAGAGCTATGGCTACACCTTC.

This clonotype showed up many times. The chain combines TRBV30 with TRBJ1-1; D remains ambiguous. V was cut by 1 base and J by 4 bases, with 16 bases left in between. The CDR3 spans 15 residues. CDR1 is GTSNPN, CDR2 SVGIG, per germline (reference sequence). The CDR3 coding sequence is TGTGCCTGGAGTGCTTCGGCGGGAGATAGCACTGAAGCTTTCTTT. Its protein is CAWSASAGDSTEAFF.

Regarding this clonotype: A much larger clone lies one base from this, so it may be a read error. The chain has TRBV11-2 and TRBJ2-7, with D possibly TRBD1 on 6 matching bases. CDR1 and CDR2 from the germline V gene are SGHAT and FQNNGV. CDR3 length: 15 residues. The CDR3 protein is CVSALQGRSFWEQYF. In DNA form, the CDR3 reads TGTGTCAGCGCACTACAGGGAAGAAGTTTCTGGGAGCAGTACTTC.

This clonotype appeared many times. This sequence joins TRBV5-1 and TRBJ1-1; D might be TRBD1 (5 bases). The CDR3 loop spans 12 amino acids. Per germline, CDR1 SGHRS and CDR2 YFSETQ. The germline V and J ends were trimmed by 2 bases and 4 bases, with 6 bases remaining between them. The CDR3 is CASSFQGTEAFF. The CDR3 nucleotides are TGCGCCAGCAGCTTTCAGGGCACTGAAGCTTTCTTT.

This clonotype was counted many times. The chain is built from TRBV18 and TRBJ2-5, with TRBD1 as a possible D gene (5 bases). Per germline, CDR1 KGHSH and CDR2 LQKENI. The ends were cut back, 3 bases at V and 2 bases at J, with 10 bases in the middle. The CDR3 length is 14 residues. CDR3 sequence reads: CASSPTARQETQYF. Here the CDR3 DNA reads TGTGCCAGCTCACCGACAGCCCGACAAGAGACCCAGTACTTC.

Ten or more counts support this clonotype. The V and J genes are TRBV28 and TRBJ1-1; TRBD1 matches 8 bases. V lost 7 bases and J lost 0; bases outside the gene matches: 13. The V gene's germline CDR1 is MDHEN and CDR2 SYDVKM. This CDR3 has 17 amino acids. CDR3 in DNA: TGTGCCAGCATCATAACAGGGGGTTCGTTAATGAACACTGAAGCTTTCTTT. Translating gives CASIITGGSLMNTEAFF.

This clonotype was counted ten times or more. The chain has TRBV6-9 and TRBJ2-5; D remains ambiguous. CDR1 and CDR2 (germline): MNHGY, SVAAGI. This CDR3 is built from 14 residues. V gave up 0 bases and J gave up 2 bases, with 7 bases separating them. Here the CDR3 reads CASSYSDGQETQYF. DNA of the CDR3: TGTGCCAGCAGTTATTCGGACGGACAAGAGACCCAGTACTTC.

This clonotype has at least ten counts. CDR3: CASSQGVGTQYF. The CDR3 DNA follows: TGCGCCAGCAGCCAAGGGGTGGGGACCCAGTACTTC. This chain links TRBV4-1 with TRBJ2-5; D is ambiguous. Trimming removed 1 base from V and 7 bases from J, with 7 bases in between. The CDR3 runs 12 residues. Germline loops: CDR1 MGHRA, CDR2 YSYEKL.

Many counts were recorded for this clonotype. This sequence joins TRBV10-1 and TRBJ2-5; TRBD2 is a possible D gene (5 bases). The germline V gene has CDR1 WNHNN and CDR2 SYGVQD (reference sequence). V lost 3 bases, J lost 5 bases, and 10 bases lay in between. The CDR3 has 13 amino acids. The CDR3 loop reads CASSDGGMETQYF. CDR3 nucleotide sequence: TGCGCCAGCAGTGATGGAGGAATGGAGACCCAGTACTTC.

This clonotype has ten or more counts. Mismatch with germline at one junction end may stem from a read error. The chain links TRBV2 to TRBJ2-1; tentative D call: TRBD2 (5 bases). The CDR3 is 11 amino acids. The V gene's germline CDR1 is SNHLY and CDR2 FYNNEI. The CDR3 region is CASNPTTQSVF. CDR3 coding DNA: TGTGCCAGCAATCCGACTACTCAGTCGGTCTTC. Complete variable domain (other parts from reference TRBV2 and TRBJ2-1): EPEVTQTPSHQVTQMGQEVILRCVPISNHLYFYWYRQILGQKVEFLVSFYNNEISEKSEIFDDQFSVERPDGSNFTLKIRSTKLEDSAMYFCASNPTTQSVFGPGTRLTVL.

The rearrangement joins TRBV5-1 to TRBJ1-1; no clear D. The CDR3 extends over 14 amino acids. V lost 4 bases and J lost 1, with 11 bases in between. From germline, CDR1 is SGHRS and CDR2 YFSETQ. CDR3: CASSPTRGNTEAFF. The CDR3 nucleotides read TGCGCCAGCAGCCCAACGAGAGGGAACACTGAAGCTTTCTTT.

This clonotype was found many times. This chain links TRBV30 with TRBJ1-1; D unclear. V dropped 3 bases and J dropped 3 bases, with 11 bases sitting between them. This CDR3 region has 13 residues. Germline CDR1 and CDR2: GTSNPN and SVGIG (reference sequence). The chain's CDR3 is CAWRGRRDTEAFF. The CDR3 nucleotides are TGTGCCTGGAGAGGCCGGCGAGACACTGAAGCTTTCTTT.

This clonotype was observed many times. V is TRBV6-5 and J is TRBJ1-1; D ambiguous. With 2 bases removed from V and 3 bases from J, the gap between germline ends came to 10 bases. The CDR3 loop spans 14 amino acids. CDR1 and CDR2 from the germline V gene are MNHEY and SVGAGI. CDR3 region: CASSYTQRDTEAFF. The CDR3 region has the DNA TGTGCCAGCAGTTACACCCAAAGGGACACTGAAGCTTTCTTT.

Concerning this clonotype: With a much larger clone just one base away, this may be a read error. The gene calls are TRBV29-1 and TRBJ2-7, with TRBD2 matching over 7 bases. The CDR3 contains 12 residues. V lost 3 bases, J lost 7 bases, and 6 bases stayed unmatched. CDR1 SQVTM and CDR2 ANQGSEA come from the germline V gene. The CDR3 loop is CSVESGGCEQYF. CDR3 bases: TGCAGCGTTGAGTCCGGGGGGTGTGAGCAGTACTTC.

At least ten counts were recorded for this clonotype. The rearrangement uses TRBV12-3 or TRBV12-4 and TRBJ1-5, with TRBD1 matching 8 bases. This CDR3 has 13 amino acids. Unmatched junction bases numbered 3, after V lost 6 bases and J lost 5 bases. The CDR3 sequence is CASSGTGHQPQHF. In DNA, the CDR3 is TGTGCCAGCAGCGGGACAGGCCATCAGCCCCAGCATTTT.

A few counts support this clonotype. CDR3 residues: CASSPPGLEVSYEQYF. In DNA, the CDR3 is TGTGCCAGCTCACCCCCGGGACTCGAAGTCTCCTACGAGCAGTACTTC. The rearrangement uses TRBV18 and TRBJ2-7, with D perhaps matching TRBD2 (6 bases). The V end was cut by 3 bases, the J end by 0 bases, with 15 bases between. CDR1 is KGHSH and CDR2 is LQKENI in the germline V gene. The CDR3 is 16 amino acids.

The chain recombines TRBV12-3 or TRBV12-4 with TRBJ1-1; D gene unclear. This CDR3 region has 14 residues. Between the trimmed V and J ends, which lost 5 bases and 2 bases, there was a span of 12 bases. The CDR3 bases are TGTGCCAGCAGTCACAGTTTCGGAAACACTGAAGCTTTCTTT. It translates to CASSHSFGNTEAFF.

The chain links TRBV6-1 to TRBJ1-1, with D perhaps TRBD1 (5 bases). V lost 10 bases and J lost 4, with 19 bases in between. This CDR3 contains 14 residues. Germline lookup yields CDR1 MNHNS and CDR2 SASEGT. The CDR3 region is CAIRLEGSGTEAFF. The CDR3 DNA sequence: TGTGCCATCAGATTGGAGGGGTCTGGCACTGAAGCTTTCTTT.

This clonotype has a count of ten or more. The chain employs TRBV12-3 or TRBV12-4 and TRBJ2-7; 7 nucleotides agree with TRBD2. This CDR3 spans 15 amino acids. With V trimmed by 1 base and J by 10 bases, 13 bases remained unmatched. The CDR3 loop is CASSLGGGDLRGQYF. CDR3 bases: TGTGCCAGCAGTTTAGGGGGGGGTGACCTACGAGGACAGTACTTC.

This clonotype showed up many times. The CDR3 sequence: CASSLFPPRVSAGELFF. The CDR3 DNA reads as TGTGCCAGCAGTCTATTCCCCCCGCGGGTCTCAGCCGGGGAGCTGTTTTTT. This chain joins TRBV2 and TRBJ2-2, with D perhaps TRBD2 (5 bases). CDR1 is SNHLY, CDR2 FYNNEI, per germline. V was trimmed by 5 bases and J by 6 bases, leaving 22 bases between them. The CDR3 has 17 residues.